This record concerns one T cell receptor (beta chain) sequence. Antigen: not known. The source of the sample is a study of OX40 agonist ivuxolimab in advanced cancers. Sequenced by immunoSEQ multiplex PCR; TCRdb stores in-frame clones only, minus some. The sample comprises approximately 45,000 clones, over 90% of which are singletons, and 9.5% to 11% rests with the top ten. Regarding the study as a whole: Relative to CD4+ cells, CD8+ T cells on average had more expanded clones.

Germline assignment: CDR1 SEHNR and CDR2 FQNEAQ (reference sequence). V shed 5 bases, J shed 10 bases, and the junction held 14 bases outside the gene matches. The CDR3 has 16 amino acids. The TCR was taken from an adult with an advanced solid tumor such as melanoma, head and neck, liver or kidney cancer. This material consisted of CD4+ or CD8+ T cells sorted from blood, taken in a trial of the OX40 agonist ivuxolimab. The rearrangement links TRBV7-9 to TRBJ2-1, with 10 bases identical to TRBD2. The CDR3 nucleotides are TGTGCCAGCAGCACGTTAGGGAGCGGGAGGGCCGGGGAGCAGTTCTTC. The encoded protein is CASSTLGSGRAGEQFF.